This TCR beta chain was retrieved from a study of T cell repertoires in cytomegalovirus infection (dated 2019 in TCRdb). Context from the whole study: Peptide stimulations targeted recently identified HLA-C-restricted CMV epitopes, whose presentation resists viral immunomodulation, together with well-studied HLA-B-restricted epitopes. The HLA type of each donor mattered for the analysis, because public TCR beta signatures pointed to carriage of CMV infection along with the matching HLA type.

Sequencing used an Illumina HiSeq 1500. In TCRdb, the public reads were trimmed at Q25 with fastp and aligned with MiXCR, with productive beta chains retained. Rows matching on CDR3 protein sequence are summarized as one entry with the most common DNA and genes. The sample includes some 920,000 distinct CDR3 sequences, with roughly 31% observed a single time. About an eighth of the sample goes to the ten largest clones. A word on this clonotype: Its antigen target is currently unknown. Mismatch with germline at one junction end may stem from a read error.

The cysteine opens and the phenylalanine closes a CDR3 of 16 amino acids. CDR3 DNA is the only sequence kept; it has 48 bases, read in frame from the first base. According to the germline V gene, CDR1 reads SGDLS and CDR2 reads YYNGEE. The full study reports these points: The ex vivo response was dominated by HLA-C-restricted CMV-specific TCR beta clonotypes, and the single most frequent clonotype in two of eight donors was supplied by these HLA-C-restricted clonotypes. In both this cohort and an independent cohort of more than 350 donors, the cumulative frequency of public TCR beta family members distinguished carriers of CMV infection plus the relevant HLA type.

Explained via the paper, the treatment or condition label denotes: in vitro stimulation with specific CMV peptide epitopes to enrich CMV-specific T cells. The sequence came from a human donor in good health (CMV status not recorded). Some clones in this sample may be carry-over from other donors' samples. This sequence uses TRBV9 and TRBJ2-2, with the D call perhaps TRBD1 or TRBD2, each one matching 5 bases. The specimen was cultured CD8+ T cells from PBMCs, collected from culture after CMV antigen stimulation. The DNA sequence is TGTACCAGCAATTTTGAGGGGTTGGGACACACCGGGGAGCTGTTTTTT. It specifies CTSNFEGLGHTGELFF.